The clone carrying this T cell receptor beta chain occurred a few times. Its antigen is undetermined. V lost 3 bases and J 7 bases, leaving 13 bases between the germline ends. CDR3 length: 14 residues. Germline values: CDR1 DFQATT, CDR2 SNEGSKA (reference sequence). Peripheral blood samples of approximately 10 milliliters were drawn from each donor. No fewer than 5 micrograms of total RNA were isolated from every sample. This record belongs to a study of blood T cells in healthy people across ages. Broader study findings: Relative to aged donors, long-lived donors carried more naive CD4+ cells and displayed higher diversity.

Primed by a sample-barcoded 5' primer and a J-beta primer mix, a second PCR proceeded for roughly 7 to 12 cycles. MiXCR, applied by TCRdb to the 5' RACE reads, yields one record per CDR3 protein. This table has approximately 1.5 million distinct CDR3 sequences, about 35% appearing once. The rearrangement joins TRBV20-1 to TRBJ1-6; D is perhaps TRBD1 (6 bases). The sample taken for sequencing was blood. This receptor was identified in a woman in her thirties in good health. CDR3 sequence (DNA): TGCAGTGCTAGCATTCAGGGGATGAATTCACCCCTCCACTTT. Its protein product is CSASIQGMNSPLHF.